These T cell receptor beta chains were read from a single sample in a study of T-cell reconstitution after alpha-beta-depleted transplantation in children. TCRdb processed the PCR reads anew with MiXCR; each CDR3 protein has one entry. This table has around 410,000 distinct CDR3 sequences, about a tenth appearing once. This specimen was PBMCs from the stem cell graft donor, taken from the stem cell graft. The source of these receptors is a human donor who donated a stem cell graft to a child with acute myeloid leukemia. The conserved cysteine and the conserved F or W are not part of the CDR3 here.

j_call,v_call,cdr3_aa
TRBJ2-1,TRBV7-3,ASSWGQGAGNEQF
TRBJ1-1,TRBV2,ASSEEASMNTEAF
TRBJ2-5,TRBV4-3,ASSQDVTGGLETQY
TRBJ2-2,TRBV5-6,ASSSSGLGGTGELF
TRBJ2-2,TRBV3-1,ATARPLADNTGELF
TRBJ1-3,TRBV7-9,ASSSRPSSGNTIY
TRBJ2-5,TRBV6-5,ASSSGLAGVRETQY
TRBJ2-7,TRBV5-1,ASSSREGFYEQY
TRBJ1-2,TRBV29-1,SVEQGGGYT
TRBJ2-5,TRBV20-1,SARDFGSGETQY
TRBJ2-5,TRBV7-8,ASSQGPSETQY
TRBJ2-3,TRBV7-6,ASSLVGAGDGTDTQY
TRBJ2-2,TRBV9,ASSGTLLNTGELF
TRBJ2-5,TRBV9,ASSASRLAGEQETQY
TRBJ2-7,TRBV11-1,ASKLAGEAYEQY
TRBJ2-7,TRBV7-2,ASSPGSYEQY
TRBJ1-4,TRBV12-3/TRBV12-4,ASSFIPGTGDESKLF
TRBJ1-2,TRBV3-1,ASSPTGDGYT
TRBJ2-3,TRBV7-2,ASSFTSGGANTQY
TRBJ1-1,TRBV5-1,ASSLDEQGALGNTEAF